Below are 26 T cell receptor beta chains sequenced from a single sample in a study of cytomegalovirus exposure and HLA in healthy donors. PCR employed 60 Vbeta and 13 Jbeta primers. Measured with immunoSEQ multiplex PCR; TCRdb has only the in-frame clones, and not every one. The table shows 90,000 to 140,000 clones, with over 75% occurring only once. The sample consisted of PBMCs. All receptors come from a man aged 25-45 years in good health and CMV-seropositive.

This clone was recorded only once. This chain links TRBV6-1 with TRBJ2-2; TRBD2 agrees at 8 bases. With V trimmed by 4 bases and J by 1 base, 2 bases remained unmatched. The CDR3 is 15 amino acids. Germline CDR1 and CDR2: MNHNS and SASEGT. In nucleotides, the CDR3 is TGTGCCAGCAGTGTTACTAGCGGGAACACCGGGGAGCTGTTTTTT. It specifies CASSVTSGNTGELFF.

The gene calls are TRBV9 and TRBJ2-7, with TRBD1 matching over 7 bases. The V gene end was trimmed by 1 base and the J gene end by 5 bases; junction bases not matched to a gene: 9. The V gene's germline CDR1 is SGDLS and CDR2 YYNGEE. This CDR3 spans 15 amino acids. The CDR3 protein is CASSVSPGQPNEQYF. The CDR3, as DNA: TGTGCCAGCAGCGTATCTCCGGGACAGCCCAACGAGCAGTACTTC.

The chain has TRBV6-5 and TRBJ1-5; weak D call: TRBD1 (6 bases). CDR1 and CDR2 (germline): MNHEY, SVGAGI. This CDR3 is built from 15 residues. V lost 6 bases and J lost 0, with 12 bases in between. The CDR3 here is CASSPQGYSNQPQHF. CDR3 sequence (DNA): TGTGCCAGCAGCCCCCAGGGGTATAGCAATCAGCCCCAGCATTTT.

V and J are TRBV27 and TRBJ2-1; TRBD2 agrees at 10 bases. V gave up 9 bases and J gave up 10 bases; unmatched junction bases: 6. The CDR3 totals 12 residues. Germline V gene lookup returns CDR1 MNHEY and CDR2 SMNVEV (reference sequence). The CDR3, as DNA: TGTGCCAGTAAAGCGGGGGGGGGAGAGCAGTTCTTC. It codes for CASKAGGGEQFF.

The chain is built from TRBV5-4 and TRBJ1-2; 7 positions agree with TRBD1. Germline values: CDR1 SGHNT, CDR2 YYREEE (reference sequence). The CDR3 loop spans 13 amino acids. Trimming at V came to 4 bases and at J to 7 bases, leaving 7 bases not matched to a gene. The CDR3 DNA sequence: TGTGCCAGCAGCCCAGACAGGGAGGCTGGCTACACCTTC. Residues: CASSPDREAGYTF.

This sequence joins TRBV6-1 and TRBJ2-7; 8 nucleotides match TRBD1. After removal of 6 bases from V and 3 bases from J, the junction contained 10 bases not matched to a gene. Germline assignment: CDR1 MNHNS and CDR2 SASEGT. CDR3 length: 15 amino acids. CDR3 region: CASSAGTGLLYEQYF. The DNA for the CDR3 is TGTGCCAGCAGCGCCGGGACAGGACTACTCTACGAGCAGTACTTC.

The chain has TRBV7-9 and TRBJ1-1, with 8 bases that match TRBD1. The V gene's germline CDR1 is SEHNR and CDR2 FQNEAQ (reference sequence). Trimming cost V 5 bases and J 5 bases; bases outside gene matches: 10. The CDR3 has 15 amino acids. The chain's CDR3 is CASSLSQGANTEAFF. In DNA form, the CDR3 reads TGTGCCAGCAGCCTCTCCCAGGGGGCGAATACTGAAGCTTTCTTT.

V and J are TRBV5-6 and TRBJ1-5, with D possibly being TRBD1 (6 bases). CDR3 length equals 15 residues. Germline V gene data show CDR1 as SGHDT and CDR2 as YYEEEE. Trimming cost V 1 base and J 6 bases, with 14 bases left between them. The CDR3 loop reads CASSLWGRGVQPQHF. In nucleotides, the CDR3 is TGTGCCAGCAGCTTGTGGGGGCGAGGGGTTCAGCCCCAGCATTTT.

This chain uses TRBV5-1 with TRBJ1-1; maybe TRBD1 (6 bases). Trimming removed 0 bases from V and 4 bases from J, with 16 bases in between. Germline V CDR1 and CDR2: SGHRS, YFSETQ. CDR3 length equals 16 residues. The CDR3 loop is CASSLESGAYGTEAFF. The CDR3 nucleotides read TGCGCCAGCAGCTTGGAATCAGGGGCCTACGGCACTGAAGCTTTCTTT.

The rearrangement joins TRBV11-3 to TRBJ2-7, with D maybe TRBD2 (6 bases). Germline V CDR1 and CDR2: SGHNT, YENEEA. CDR3 length equals 17 residues. Trimming removed 5 bases from V and 2 bases from J, with 22 bases in between. The CDR3 reads CASSPGSVAGKTYEQYF. CDR3 in DNA: TGTGCCAGCAGCCCCGGTTCTGTGGCGGGAAAGACCTACGAGCAGTACTTC.

This clone was observed once. Written as DNA, the CDR3 is TGTGCCAGCAGCTCCGACAGGGGCACTGAAGCTTTCTTT. The encoded protein is CASSSDRGTEAFF. V is TRBV4-2 and J is TRBJ1-1; 8 positions agree with TRBD1. After removal of 5 bases from V and 4 bases from J, the junction contained 3 bases not matched to a gene. The CDR3 is 13 residues long. Germline V gives CDR1 LGHNA, CDR2 YNFKEQ.

The V and J genes are TRBV27 and TRBJ1-4; TRBD1 agrees at 9 bases. The CDR3 extends over 13 amino acids. The V gene end was trimmed by 8 bases and the J gene end by 4 bases; junction bases not matched to a gene: 2. The germline gives CDR1 MNHEY, CDR2 SMNVEV (reference sequence). CDR3 in DNA: TGTGCCAGCCGACAGGGGGATAATGAAAAACTGTTTTTT. It translates to CASRQGDNEKLFF.

This clone appeared a single time. V gene TRBV19 combines with J gene TRBJ2-7, with TRBD1 as a possible D gene (5 bases). CDR3 length: 14 amino acids. The V gene's germline CDR1 is LNHDA and CDR2 SQIVND (reference sequence). V was shortened by 3 bases and J by 3 bases, with 12 bases between the two germline ends. The CDR3 coding sequence is TGTGCCAGTAGTATGGGGCAGGGCTTCTACGAGCAGTACTTC. It yields the protein CASSMGQGFYEQYF.

This clone was detected only once. The J gene is TRBJ1-2, the V gene TRBV4-1, with D possibly being TRBD1 (6 bases). Looked up from germline, CDR1 is MGHRA and CDR2 is YSYEKL. CDR3 length equals 14 residues. The V gene lost 2 bases and the J gene lost 2 bases, with 9 bases spanning the gap. In nucleotides, the CDR3 is TGCGCCAGCAGCCAACAGGGGACCAACTATGGCTACACCTTC. As protein: CASSQQGTNYGYTF.

This clone was seen a handful of times. The rearrangement joins TRBV7-8 to TRBJ1-1, with TRBD1 as a possible D gene (5 bases). The V end was cut by 5 bases, the J end by 5 bases, with 21 bases between. Germline V gives CDR1 SGHVS, CDR2 FQNEAQ. This CDR3 contains 16 residues. The CDR3 DNA reads as TGTGCCAGCAGCCACCTGCGGGACGGGGGAAGGACTGAAGCTTTCTTT. This encodes CASSHLRDGGRTEAFF.

The rearrangement joins TRBV10-2 to TRBJ2-1; TRBD2 matches 8 bases. The CDR3 contains 16 residues. Germline V gene lookup returns CDR1 WSHSY and CDR2 SAAADI. V lost 6 bases, J lost 1 base, and 8 bases stayed unmatched. The CDR3 DNA reads as TGCGCCAGCAGCTCCCGGACTAGCAGGTCCTACAATGAGCAGTTCTTC. Translation gives CASSSRTSRSYNEQFF.

This clone occurred a few times. V is TRBV5-1 and J is TRBJ2-1; a possible D gene is TRBD2 (6 bases). Germline CDR1 reads SGHRS; CDR2 reads YFSETQ. CDR3 length equals 14 residues. The V and J ends lost 4 bases and 0 bases respectively, with 8 bases between them. The chain's CDR3 is CASSVTSSYNEQFF. The CDR3 DNA reads as TGCGCCAGCAGCGTGACTAGCTCCTACAATGAGCAGTTCTTC.

V usage is TRBV4-1 and J usage is TRBJ2-3; 15 positions match TRBD2. From germline, CDR1 is MGHRA and CDR2 YSYEKL. V lost 4 bases and J lost 0; bases outside the gene matches: 8. The CDR3 covers 19 residues. The CDR3 nucleotides are TGCGCCAGCAGCCGATACGGACTAGCGGGGGGGCGCAGCACAGATACGCAGTATTTT. Amino acid sequence: CASSRYGLAGGRSTDTQYF.

The chain links TRBV27 to TRBJ1-5; D may be TRBD1 (5 bases). The CDR3 spans 18 residues. Germline values: CDR1 MNHEY, CDR2 SMNVEV (reference sequence). The V end was cut by 3 bases, the J end by 0 bases, with 18 bases between. CDR3 in amino acids: CASSFISRDFDSNQPQHF. CDR3 sequence (DNA): TGTGCCAGCAGTTTCATCTCCCGGGACTTCGATAGCAATCAGCCCCAGCATTTT.

The rearrangement links TRBV7-2 to TRBJ2-5, with D perhaps TRBD1 (6 bases). CDR1 is SGHTA, CDR2 FQGNSA, per germline. The CDR3 covers 12 residues. Trimming took off 1 base at V and 11 bases at J, with 11 bases between the two ends. CDR3 bases: TGTGCCAGCAGCTTAGACTGGGGGACACAGTACTTC. Translated, it gives CASSLDWGTQYF.

J is TRBJ2-1 and V is TRBV19; TRBD1 aligns across 7 bases. The CDR3 runs to 16 residues. The germline V gene has CDR1 LNHDA and CDR2 SQIVND (reference sequence). V trimming: 4 bases; J trimming: 6 bases; junction bases outside the gene matches: 12. The CDR3 DNA is TGTGCCAGTAGTAGTCGAACAGGGGCGAGAGTCAATGAGCAGTTCTTC. Translating gives CASSSRTGARVNEQFF.

This chain links TRBV19 with TRBJ1-2; tentatively, D is TRBD1 (6 bases). Between the trimmed V and J ends, which lost 7 bases and 2 bases, there was a span of 11 bases. CDR3 length: 13 residues. CDR1 and CDR2 (germline): LNHDA, SQIVND (reference sequence). The CDR3, as DNA: TGTGCCAGTACAAGGGACAAAAACTATGGCTACACCTTC. This gives the protein CASTRDKNYGYTF.

J is TRBJ2-1 and V is TRBV2; a possible D gene is TRBD1 (6 bases). CDR1 is SNHLY, CDR2 FYNNEI, per germline. The CDR3 is made up of 15 amino acids. V lost 5 bases and J lost 4, with 15 bases in between. CDR3 nucleotides: TGTGCCAGCAGTCGGGACATTGGGATTTACAATGAGCAGTTCTTC. Its translation: CASSRDIGIYNEQFF. Combining the CDR3 with reference TRBV2 and TRBJ2-1 gives the whole variable domain EPEVTQTPSHQVTQMGQEVILRCVPISNHLYFYWYRQILGQKVEFLVSFYNNEISEKSEIFDDQFSVERPDGSNFTLKIRSTKLEDSAMYFCASSRDIGIYNEQFFGPGTRLTVL.

The DNA of the CDR3 is TGCAGCGTTGGTAGCGGGGGGTCCTACGAGCAGTACTTC. Amino acid sequence: CSVGSGGSYEQYF. V gene TRBV29-1 combines with J gene TRBJ2-7, with 10 positions matching TRBD2. The CDR3 consists of 13 residues. V shed 4 bases and J 1 base; nucleotides not matched to a gene: 1. Germline V gene data show CDR1 as SQVTM and CDR2 as ANQGSEA.

The chain links TRBV7-9 to TRBJ2-2; D may be TRBD2 (5 bases). V lost 1 base, J lost 6 bases, and 12 bases lay in between. The CDR3 runs to 15 residues. Looked up from germline, CDR1 is SEHNR and CDR2 is FQNEAQ (reference sequence). The CDR3 protein is CASSLVRGRPGELFF. The DNA of the CDR3 is TGTGCCAGCAGCTTAGTACGGGGAAGGCCCGGGGAGCTGTTTTTT.

The chain carries TRBV6-4 and TRBJ1-2; weak D call: TRBD1 (5 bases). Germline lookup yields CDR1 MRHNA and CDR2 SNTAGT. The V and J ends lost 0 bases and 4 bases respectively, with 6 bases between them. The CDR3 runs 13 residues. CDR3 sequence: CASSDSGVYGYTF. The CDR3 nucleotides are TGTGCCAGCAGTGACTCAGGGGTCTATGGCTACACCTTC.